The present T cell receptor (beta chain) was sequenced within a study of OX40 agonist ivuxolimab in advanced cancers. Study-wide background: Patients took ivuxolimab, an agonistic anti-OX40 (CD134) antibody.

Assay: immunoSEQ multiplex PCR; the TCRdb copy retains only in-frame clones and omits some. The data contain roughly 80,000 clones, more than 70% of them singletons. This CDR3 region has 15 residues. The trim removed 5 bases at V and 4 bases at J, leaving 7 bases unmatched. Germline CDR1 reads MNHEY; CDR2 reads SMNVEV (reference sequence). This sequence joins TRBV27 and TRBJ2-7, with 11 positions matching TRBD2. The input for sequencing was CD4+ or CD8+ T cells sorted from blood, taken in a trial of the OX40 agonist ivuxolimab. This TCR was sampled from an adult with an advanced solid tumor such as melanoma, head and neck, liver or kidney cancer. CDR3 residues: CASSPLAGGLYEQYF. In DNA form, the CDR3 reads TGTGCCAGCAGTCCTTTAGCGGGGGGGCTTTACGAGCAGTACTTC.